The TCR beta chain under discussion was sequenced for a study of Ad26.COV2.S vaccination and SARS-CoV-2 variants. With regard to this clone: Its matching antigen is unknown.

Study-wide results and limits: After vaccination, reports described spike-specific CD8+ and CD4+ T cell responses as showing substantial breadth.

The treatment is: some 20 received Ad26.COV2.S at low or high dose, single or two shots; about 5 received placebo; per-sample allocation not given. Sampling took place 63 days after the first vaccine or placebo injection. Donation came from an adult in Boston who was aged 18-55 years. Sequenced by immunoSEQ multiplex PCR; TCRdb stores in-frame clones only, minus some. Seen here are 430,000 or so clones, roughly nine tenths observed once, and the top ten hold approximately 2.5%. Sequenced material: peripheral blood, taken in a trial of Ad26.COV2.S vaccine versus placebo. The sequence was collected from a person between 18 and 65 years old who received the Ad26.COV2.S COVID-19 vaccine or a placebo.

This CDR3 reads CASSQDRPKAGNEKLFF. The CDR3 DNA reads TGCGCCAGCAGCCAAGATCGGCCTAAGGCGGGGAATGAAAAACTGTTTTTT. The chain combines TRBV4-3 with TRBJ1-4, with D hard to call. CDR3 size: 17 residues. With 0 bases removed from V and 5 bases from J, the gap between germline ends came to 16 bases. From germline, CDR1 is LGHNA and CDR2 YSLEER.